This T cell receptor (beta chain) was retrieved from a study of identical twins. The sample holds a few counts of this clonotype. V lost 4 bases, J lost 8 bases, and 14 bases lay in between. The CDR3 consists of 13 residues. Germline loops: CDR1 LNHNV, CDR2 YYDKDF (reference sequence). MiXCR was run by TCRdb on the 5' RACE reads, yielding one entry per CDR3 protein. The sample shows a few hundred thousand distinct CDR3 sequences, over 9.5% of them seen only once. What was sequenced was memory T cells sorted from blood. The origin of this receptor is a man in his fifties or sixties in good health. V gene TRBV15 combines with J gene TRBJ1-2, with a tentative D call TRBD1 (5 bases). The CDR3 sequence is CATSTGPGVGYTF. CDR3 in DNA: TGTGCCACCAGCACCGGACCGGGGGTCGGCTACACCTTC.